This TCR beta chain stems from a study of Ad26.COV2.S vaccination and SARS-CoV-2 variants. At the level of the study: Intramuscularly, Ad26.COV2.S was given either once or twice, 56 days apart. Study-wide results and caveats: Similar non-spike TCR breadth was seen in vaccine and placebo recipients. In TCR breadth and depth analyses, total T cell responses may have been underestimated.

Concerning this clone itself: The antigen is unknown.

Specified treatment: around 19 received Ad26.COV2.S at low or high dose, single or two shots; about 5 received placebo; per-sample allocation not given. Sampling was performed 63 days after the first vaccine or placebo injection. Some clones are missing from TCRdb's copy, which holds only in-frame ones; the method was immunoSEQ multiplex PCR. Of roughly 400,000 clones in the sample, around 91% were seen once. The specimen was peripheral blood, collected in a trial of Ad26.COV2.S vaccine versus placebo. This TCR derives from a person aged 18-60 years who received the Ad26.COV2.S COVID-19 vaccine or a placebo.

Written as DNA, the CDR3 is TGTGCCAGCAGCTTAGGGGCAGGAGCCAACACTGAAGCTTTCTTT. Translated, it gives CASSLGAGANTEAFF. This chain uses TRBV7-8 with TRBJ1-1; D gene uncertain. There are 15 residues in the CDR3. Germline V CDR1 and CDR2: SGHVS, FQNEAQ. V lost 1 base, J lost 2 bases, and 11 bases lay in between.